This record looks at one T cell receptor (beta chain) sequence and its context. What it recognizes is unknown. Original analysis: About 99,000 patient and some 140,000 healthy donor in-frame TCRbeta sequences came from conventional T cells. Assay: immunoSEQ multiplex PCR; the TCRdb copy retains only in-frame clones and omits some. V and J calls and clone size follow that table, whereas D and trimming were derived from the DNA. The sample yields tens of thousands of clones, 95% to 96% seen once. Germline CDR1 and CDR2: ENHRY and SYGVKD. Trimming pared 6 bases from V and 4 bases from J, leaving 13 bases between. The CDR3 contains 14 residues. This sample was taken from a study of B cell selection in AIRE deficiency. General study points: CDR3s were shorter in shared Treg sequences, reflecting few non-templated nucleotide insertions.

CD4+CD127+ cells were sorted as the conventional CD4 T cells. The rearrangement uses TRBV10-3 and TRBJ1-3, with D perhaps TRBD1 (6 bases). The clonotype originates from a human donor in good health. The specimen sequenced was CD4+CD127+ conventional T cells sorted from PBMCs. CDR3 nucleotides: TGTGCCATCAGGGACAGTACTCGGGGAAACACCATATATTTT. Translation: CAIRDSTRGNTIYF.